Sequencing of this T cell receptor (beta chain) was carried out in a study of identical twins. Healthy Caucasians supplied all donations. This CDR3 region has 15 residues. J was trimmed by 2 bases and V by 7 bases; bases with no gene match: 8. Looked up from germline, CDR1 is PRHDT and CDR2 is FYEKMQ (reference sequence). TCRdb re-derived calls from the 5' RACE reads in MiXCR, one entry per CDR3 protein. The sample yields about 240,000 distinct CDR3 sequences, approximately 12% seen once. The sample also formed part of further work on yellow fever vaccine responses in identical twins.

Sequenced: memory (CD45RO+) T cells sorted from blood. The chain has TRBV13 and TRBJ1-3; 7 bases agree with TRBD1. This TCR came from a woman under 30 in good health. This CDR3 reads CASTSLGTAGNTIYF. In nucleotides, the CDR3 is TGTGCCAGCACCTCCCTTGGGACAGCTGGAAACACCATATATTTT.